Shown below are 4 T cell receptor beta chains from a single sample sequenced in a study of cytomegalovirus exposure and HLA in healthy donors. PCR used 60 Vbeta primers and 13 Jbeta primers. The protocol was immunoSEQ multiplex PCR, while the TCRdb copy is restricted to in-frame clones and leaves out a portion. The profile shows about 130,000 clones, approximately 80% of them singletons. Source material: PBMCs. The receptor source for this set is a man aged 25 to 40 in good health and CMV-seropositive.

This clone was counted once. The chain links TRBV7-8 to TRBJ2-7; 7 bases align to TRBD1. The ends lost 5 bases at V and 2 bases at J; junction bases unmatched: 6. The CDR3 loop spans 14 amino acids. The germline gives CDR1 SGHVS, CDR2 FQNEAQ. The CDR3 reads CASSAPGQPYEQYF. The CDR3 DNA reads TGTGCCAGCAGCGCGCCGGGACAGCCCTACGAGCAGTACTTC.

DNA for the CDR3: TGTGCCTGGGATCGGGTAGCGGGAGGGCCCTCCCAAGAGACCCAGTACTTC. Translated: CAWDRVAGGPSQETQYF. The chain combines TRBV30 with TRBJ2-5; 11 nucleotides match TRBD2. With V trimmed by 5 bases and J by 1 base, 12 bases remained unmatched. The CDR3 length is 17 residues. In germline, CDR1 is GTSNPN, CDR2 SVGIG (reference sequence).

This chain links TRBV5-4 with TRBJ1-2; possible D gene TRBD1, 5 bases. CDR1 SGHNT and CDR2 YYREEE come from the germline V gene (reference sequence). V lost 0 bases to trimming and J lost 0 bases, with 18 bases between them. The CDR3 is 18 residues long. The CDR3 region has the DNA TGTGCCAGCAGCTTGGCTGGGGGACTCCGACGGGCTAACTATGGCTACACCTTC. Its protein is CASSLAGGLRRANYGYTF. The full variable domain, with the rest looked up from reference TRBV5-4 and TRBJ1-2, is ETGVTQSPTHLIKTRGQQVTLRCSSQSGHNTVSWYQQALGQGPQFIFQYYREEENGRGNFPPRFSGLQFPNYSSELNVNALELDDSALYLCASSLAGGLRRANYGYTFGSGTRLTVV.

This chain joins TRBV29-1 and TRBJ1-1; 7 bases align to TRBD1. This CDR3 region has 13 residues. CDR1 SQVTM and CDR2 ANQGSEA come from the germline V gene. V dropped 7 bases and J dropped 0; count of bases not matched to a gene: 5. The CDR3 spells CSANRGLNTEAFF. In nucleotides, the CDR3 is TGCAGCGCCAACAGGGGTTTGAACACTGAAGCTTTCTTT.